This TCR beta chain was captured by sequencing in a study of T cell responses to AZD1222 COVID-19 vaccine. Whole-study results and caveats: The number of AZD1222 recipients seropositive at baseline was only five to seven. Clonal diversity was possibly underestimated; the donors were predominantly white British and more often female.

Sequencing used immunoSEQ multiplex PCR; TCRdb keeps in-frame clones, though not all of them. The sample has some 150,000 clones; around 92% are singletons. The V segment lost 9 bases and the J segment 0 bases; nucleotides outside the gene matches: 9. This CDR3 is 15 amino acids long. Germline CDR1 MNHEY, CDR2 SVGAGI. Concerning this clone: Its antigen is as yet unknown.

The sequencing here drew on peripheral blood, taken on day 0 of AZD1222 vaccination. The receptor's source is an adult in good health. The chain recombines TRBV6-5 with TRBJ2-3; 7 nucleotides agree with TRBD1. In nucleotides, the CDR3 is TGTGCCAGTGACCTCAGGGGGAGAAGCACAGATACGCAGTATTTT. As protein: CASDLRGRSTDTQYF.